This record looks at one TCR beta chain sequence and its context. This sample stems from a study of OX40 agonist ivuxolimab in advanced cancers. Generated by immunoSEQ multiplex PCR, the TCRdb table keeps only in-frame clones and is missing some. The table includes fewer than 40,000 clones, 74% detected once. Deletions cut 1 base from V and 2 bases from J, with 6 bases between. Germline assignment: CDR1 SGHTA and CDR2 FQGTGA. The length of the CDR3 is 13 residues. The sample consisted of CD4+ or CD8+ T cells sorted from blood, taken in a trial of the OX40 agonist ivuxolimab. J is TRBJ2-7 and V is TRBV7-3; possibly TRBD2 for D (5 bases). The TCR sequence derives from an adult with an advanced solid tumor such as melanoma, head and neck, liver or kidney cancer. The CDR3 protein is CASSLNGAYEQYF. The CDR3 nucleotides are TGTGCCAGCAGCTTAAACGGGGCCTACGAGCAGTACTTC.